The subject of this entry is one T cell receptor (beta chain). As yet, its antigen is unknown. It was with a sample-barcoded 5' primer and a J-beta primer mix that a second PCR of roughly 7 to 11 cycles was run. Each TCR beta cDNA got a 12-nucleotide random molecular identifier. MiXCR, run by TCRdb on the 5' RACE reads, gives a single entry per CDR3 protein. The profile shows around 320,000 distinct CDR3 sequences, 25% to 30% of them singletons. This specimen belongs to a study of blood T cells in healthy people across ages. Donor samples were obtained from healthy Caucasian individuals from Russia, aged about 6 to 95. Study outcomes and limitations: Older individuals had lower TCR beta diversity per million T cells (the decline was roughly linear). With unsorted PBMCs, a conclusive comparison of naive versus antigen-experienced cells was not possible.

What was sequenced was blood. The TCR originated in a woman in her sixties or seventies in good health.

For the CDR3, the DNA is TGTGCCAGCTCGTTTGGACTGGGGGGTCTCGAGCAGTACTTC. It specifies CASSFGLGGLEQYF. The rearrangement links TRBV18 to TRBJ2-7, with D perhaps matching TRBD2 (6 bases). The CDR3 has 14 residues. V shed 6 bases and J shed 6 bases, with 18 bases lying between them. CDR1 and CDR2 (germline): KGHSH, LQKENI.